This TCR beta chain was captured by sequencing in a study of T-cell memory formation after mild COVID-19. Using its own MiXCR run on the 5' RACE reads, TCRdb lists one record per CDR3 protein. The data contain approximately 480,000 distinct CDR3 sequences, about 20% of them singletons. Overall study results and limits: The second-wave clones peaking on day 37 were not confirmed as SARS-CoV-2-specific.

The sample holds a few counts of this clonotype. As yet, its antigen is unknown. The CDR3 is 13 amino acids. J was trimmed by 4 bases and V by 4 bases; bases with no gene match: 2. Germline CDR1 KGHDR, CDR2 SFDVKD. The sequencing input was PBMCs or a T cell subset sorted from them (not recorded which). The sequence was obtained from an adult woman who had mild COVID-19 (a few samples of this study predate the infection). Cell type and time point are not known. V gene TRBV24-1 combines with J gene TRBJ2-7, with 8 bases matching TRBD2. This CDR3 reads CATSEPSGYEQYF. The CDR3 region has the DNA TGTGCCACCAGTGAACCTAGCGGGTACGAGCAGTACTTC.